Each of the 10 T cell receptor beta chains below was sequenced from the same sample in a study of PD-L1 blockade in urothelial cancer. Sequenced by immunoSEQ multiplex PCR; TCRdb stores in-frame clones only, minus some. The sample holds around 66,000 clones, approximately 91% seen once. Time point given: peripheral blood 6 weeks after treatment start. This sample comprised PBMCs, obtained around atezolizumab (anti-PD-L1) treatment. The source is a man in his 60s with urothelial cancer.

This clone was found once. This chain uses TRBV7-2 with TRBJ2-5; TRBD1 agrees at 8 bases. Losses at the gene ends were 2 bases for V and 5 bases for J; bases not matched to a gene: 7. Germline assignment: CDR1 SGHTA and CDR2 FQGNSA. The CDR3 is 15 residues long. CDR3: CASSLRTGQGETQYF. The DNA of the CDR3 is TGTGCCAGCAGCTTACGGACAGGGCAGGGCGAGACCCAGTACTTC.

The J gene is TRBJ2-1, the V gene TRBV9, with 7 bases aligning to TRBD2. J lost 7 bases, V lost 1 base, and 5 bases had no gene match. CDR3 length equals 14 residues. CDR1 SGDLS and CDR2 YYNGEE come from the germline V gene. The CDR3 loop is CASSVLGLRNEQFF. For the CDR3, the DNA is TGTGCCAGCAGCGTACTGGGACTACGGAATGAGCAGTTCTTC.

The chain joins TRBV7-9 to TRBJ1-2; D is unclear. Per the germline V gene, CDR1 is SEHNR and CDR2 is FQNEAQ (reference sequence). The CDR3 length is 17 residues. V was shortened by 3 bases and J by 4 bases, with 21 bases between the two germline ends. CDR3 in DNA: TGTGCCAGCAGCTTTGGTCAAAGGCGACCGCGGGGCTATGGCTACACCTTC. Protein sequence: CASSFGQRRPRGYGYTF.

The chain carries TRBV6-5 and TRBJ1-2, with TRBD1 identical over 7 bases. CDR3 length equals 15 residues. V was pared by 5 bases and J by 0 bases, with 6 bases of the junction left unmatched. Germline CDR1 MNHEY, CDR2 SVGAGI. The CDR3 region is CASSRDSISNYGYTF. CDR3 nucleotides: TGTGCCAGCAGTCGGGACAGCATTTCTAACTATGGCTACACCTTC.

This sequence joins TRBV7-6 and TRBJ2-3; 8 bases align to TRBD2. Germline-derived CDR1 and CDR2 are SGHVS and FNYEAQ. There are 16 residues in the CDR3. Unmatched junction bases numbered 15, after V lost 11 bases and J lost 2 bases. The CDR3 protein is CAQRAAGGSSTDTQYF. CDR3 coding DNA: TGTGCCCAGAGGGCGGCGGGAGGTTCCTCCACAGATACGCAGTATTTT.

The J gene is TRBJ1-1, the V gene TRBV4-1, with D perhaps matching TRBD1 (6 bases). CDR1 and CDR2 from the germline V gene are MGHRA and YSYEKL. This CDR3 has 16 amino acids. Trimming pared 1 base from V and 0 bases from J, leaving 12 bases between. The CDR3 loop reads CASSQVRGALNTEAFF. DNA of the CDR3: TGCGCCAGCAGCCAAGTCAGGGGCGCCCTGAACACTGAAGCTTTCTTT.

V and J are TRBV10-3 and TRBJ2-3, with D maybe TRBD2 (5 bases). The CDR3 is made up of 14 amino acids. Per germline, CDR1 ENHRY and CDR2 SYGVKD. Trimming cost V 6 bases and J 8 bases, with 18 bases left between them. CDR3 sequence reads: CAISDHRGHITQYF. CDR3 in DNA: TGTGCCATCAGCGACCATCGGGGTCATATTACGCAGTATTTT.

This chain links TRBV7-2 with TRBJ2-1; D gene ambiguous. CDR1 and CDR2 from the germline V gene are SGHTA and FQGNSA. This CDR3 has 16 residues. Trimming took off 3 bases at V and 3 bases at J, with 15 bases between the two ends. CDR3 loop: CASSLAVSRGYNEQFF. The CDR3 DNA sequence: TGTGCCAGCAGCTTGGCCGTTAGCCGAGGCTACAATGAGCAGTTCTTC.

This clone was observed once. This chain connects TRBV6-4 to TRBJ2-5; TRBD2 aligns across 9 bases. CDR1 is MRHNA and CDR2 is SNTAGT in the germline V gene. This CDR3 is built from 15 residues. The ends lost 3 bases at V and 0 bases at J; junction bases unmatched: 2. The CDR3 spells CASSEGTSHQETQYF. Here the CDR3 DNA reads TGTGCCAGCAGTGAGGGGACTAGCCACCAAGAGACCCAGTACTTC.

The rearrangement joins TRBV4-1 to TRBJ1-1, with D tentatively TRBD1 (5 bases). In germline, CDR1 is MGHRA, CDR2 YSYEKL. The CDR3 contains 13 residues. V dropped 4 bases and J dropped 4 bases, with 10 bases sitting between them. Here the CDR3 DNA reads TGCGCCAGCAGCCCAGGGCCGGGCACTGAAGCTTTCTTT. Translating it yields CASSPGPGTEAFF.